This TCR beta chain was captured by sequencing in a study of PD-1 blockade in classical Hodgkin lymphoma. The wider study: A 3 mg/kg intravenous dose of nivolumab was received by patients every 2 weeks. Study results and caveats: Compared with baseline, CD4+ but not CD8+ TCR diversity had risen significantly by C4D1. Complete responders had baseline diversity similar to newly diagnosed patients.

Worth noting for this clone: Its antigen is unknown. In the same sample, other DNA sequences code for this CDR3.

The CDR3 totals 12 residues. Germline V gene data show CDR1 as MNHNS and CDR2 as SASEGT. As to time point: cycle 4 day 1 (C4D1), after 6 weeks of nivolumab. Patients all relapsed after autologous stem cell transplantation, and there was variation in brentuximab vedotin exposure. Complete response, partial response or progressive disease constituted the best response categories observed. Sequenced by immunoSEQ multiplex PCR; TCRdb stores in-frame clones only, minus some. The sample lists roughly 30,000 clones; about four fifths were seen once. Sample: peripheral blood mononuclear cells (PBMCs), taken before the fourth cycle of nivolumab. This sequence joins TRBV6-1 and TRBJ2-7; D is uncertain. This receptor was taken from a human donor with classical Hodgkin lymphoma. The CDR3 spells CASNQGSREQYV. CDR3 sequence (DNA): TGCGCCAGCAACCAAGGGTCCCGCGAGCAGTACGTC.